A selection of T cell receptor beta chains follows, all from one sample in a study of blood T cells in healthy people across ages. MiXCR was run by TCRdb on the 5' RACE reads, yielding one entry per CDR3 protein. The sample yields around 320,000 distinct CDR3 sequences, roughly 29% seen once. The sample comprised blood. These receptors were taken from a woman aged 70 to 79 in good health. Each CDR3 is given with its conserved first and last residue. Fields, in order: CDR3 length, J gene, clone size, V gene, D gene, CDR3 DNA, CDR3 protein. D genes are given only for firm matches. Clone size is shown for a subset of rows, as once, few, many or a class of expanded clone.

>15|TRBJ2-5|few|TRBV4-3|.
TGCGCCAGCAGCCCTCGCGACAGAAGTCAAGAGACCCAGTACTTC
CASSPRDRSQETQYF
>15|TRBJ1-1|.|TRBV13|.
TGTGCCAGCAGCCCACCGACAGTACTGGCTGGTGAAGCTTTCTTT
CASSPPTVLAGEAFF
>14|TRBJ1-4|few|TRBV20-1|.
TGCAGTGCTAGAAGAGGTCGACTAAATGAAAAACTGTTTTTT
CSARRGRLNEKLFF
>13|TRBJ1-4|.|TRBV14|.
TGTGCCAGCAGCCGGGACTTCAATGAAAAACTGTTTTTT
CASSRDFNEKLFF
>15|TRBJ2-3|.|TRBV10-3|TRBD2
TGTGCCATCAGTGAGTCGGCGGGAGTTGGAGATACGCAGTATTTT
CAISESAGVGDTQYF
>13|TRBJ2-7|.|TRBV7-3|.
TGTGCCAGCAGCTTAAGTCTAGAGCTCGAGCAGTACTTC
CASSLSLELEQYF
>15|TRBJ2-7|.|TRBV7-9|.
TGTGCCAGCAGCGGGAGAGCGGGTAGCTCCTACGAGCAGTACTTC
CASSGRAGSSYEQYF
>13|TRBJ2-7|.|TRBV3-1|.
TGTGCCAGCAGCCAAGCAAAGGGCAACGAGCAGTACTTC
CASSQAKGNEQYF
>14|TRBJ2-5|.|TRBV28|TRBD2
TGTGCCAGCATCCAAGCGGGAGTCGGGGAGACCCAGTACTTC
CASIQAGVGETQYF
>15|TRBJ2-5|few|TRBV6-7|.
TGTGCCAGCAGTTACTCCCGGGAACTACCGGAGACCCAGTACTTC
CASSYSRELPETQYF
>13|TRBJ2-5|few|TRBV20-1|TRBD1
TGCAGTGCAGTCAGGGGGTCCCAAGAGACCCAGTACTTC
CSAVRGSQETQYF
>14|TRBJ2-4|.|TRBV11-2|.
TGTGCCAGCAGCTTAGGTCGGGGCCAGGACATTCAGTACTTC
CASSLGRGQDIQYF
>15|TRBJ2-6|once|TRBV27|.
TGTGCCAGCAGTTTCAGGGGATACGGGGCCAACGTCCTGACTTTC
CASSFRGYGANVLTF
>11|TRBJ2-5|many|TRBV18|.
TGTGCCAGCTCACCGGAAGAGACCCAGTACTTC
CASSPEETQYF
>15|TRBJ2-1|.|TRBV7-8|.
TGTGCCAGCAGCTTAATCAGCGGATACTACAATGAGCAGTTCTTC
CASSLISGYYNEQFF
>14|TRBJ1-3|few|TRBV12-3/TRBV12-4|.
TGTGCCAGCAGTTTCTACCCCTCTGGAAACACCATATATTTT
CASSFYPSGNTIYF
>15|TRBJ2-1|.|TRBV7-3|TRBD2
TGTGCCAGCAGCCCATCACCCCTAGCGGGAGTTAAGCAGTTCTTC
CASSPSPLAGVKQFF
>14|TRBJ1-6|.|TRBV5-1|.
TGCGCCAGCCGGGACACCGACTCCCATTCACCCCTCCACTTT
CASRDTDSHSPLHF
>15|TRBJ1-2|few|TRBV6-1|TRBD1
TGTGCCAGCAGAGAGACAGGGGGCCGGATCTATGGCTACACCTTC
CASRETGGRIYGYTF
>18|TRBJ2-6|many|TRBV18|TRBD1
TGTGCCAGCTCATCTATGACAGGGGCGATCTCTGGGGCCAACGTCCTGACTTTC
CASSSMTGAISGANVLTF
>17|TRBJ2-3|few|TRBV9|TRBD2
TGTGCCAGCAGCTCACGGACTAGCGGGACGCGCACAGATACGCAGTATTTT
CASSSRTSGTRTDTQYF
>14|TRBJ1-4|.|TRBV18|.
TGTGCCAGCTCACCAAGTCGATCAAGGGAAAAACTGTTTTTT
CASSPSRSREKLFF
>14|TRBJ2-4|.|TRBV3-1|.
TGTGCCAGCAGCCAAGTCGATTCCGGGGACATTCAGTACTTC
CASSQVDSGDIQYF
>14|TRBJ1-4|few|TRBV7-9|.
TGTGCCAGCAGCTCATATGGATCCAATGAAAAACTGTTTTTT
CASSSYGSNEKLFF
>13|TRBJ2-1|medium-sized|TRBV20-1|.
TGCAGTGGAACTGCGAGCTCCTACAATGAGCAGTTCTTC
CSGTASSYNEQFF
>16|TRBJ1-1|.|TRBV6-6|TRBD1
TGTGCCAGCACCGGAGGACAGGGAGGAGAGAACACTGAAGCTTTCTTT
CASTGGQGGENTEAFF
>16|TRBJ2-3|many|TRBV4-3|TRBD2
TGCGCCAGCAGCCAAGAGTTAGCGGGAGGGGCAGATACGCAGTATTTT
CASSQELAGGADTQYF
>14|TRBJ1-2|.|TRBV28|TRBD1
TGTGCCAGCAGTTTAGGACAGGGAAGATCTGGCTACACCTTC
CASSLGQGRSGYTF
>16|TRBJ2-3|few|TRBV14|.
TGTGCCAGCAGCCAAAGGGTAGCAGCAAACACAGATACGCAGTATTTT
CASSQRVAANTDTQYF
>14|TRBJ2-3|.|TRBV6-6|.
TGTGCCAGCACAACAGGGGGGGGCACAGATACGCAGTATTTT
CASTTGGGTDTQYF
>16|TRBJ2-4|few|TRBV4-1|.
TGCGCCAGCAGCCACCCCCCGTCATTAGCCAAAAACATTCAGTACTTC
CASSHPPSLAKNIQYF
>18|TRBJ2-1|.|TRBV18|TRBD2
TGTGCCGGCTCACCACAGTTTACTAGCGGAGGGGGGAAAAATGAGCAGTTCTTC
CAGSPQFTSGGGKNEQFF
>16|TRBJ2-1|few|TRBV4-1|TRBD2
TGCGCCAGCAGCCAAGATGGACTAGGAGAATACAATGAGCAGTTCTTC
CASSQDGLGEYNEQFF
>16|TRBJ1-3|.|TRBV6-5|.
TGTGCCAGCAGTTACCTCCGCGCCGGGGCTGGAAACACCATATATTTT
CASSYLRAGAGNTIYF
>12|TRBJ2-1|few|TRBV2|.
TGTGCCAGCAAATGGGGGCCAAATGAGCAGTTCTTC
CASKWGPNEQFF
>14|TRBJ1-2|.|TRBV11-2|.
TGTGCCAGCAGCCGGACACCACCGATCTATGGCTACACCTTC
CASSRTPPIYGYTF
>15|TRBJ2-6|.|TRBV7-9|.
TGTGCCAGCAGCTTTAAAGATTCTGGGGCCAACGTCCTGACTTTC
CASSFKDSGANVLTF
>16|TRBJ1-1|.|TRBV5-1|.
TGCGCCAGCAGCTTGGAAACAGGGCCCACCGGAACTGAAGCTTTCTTT
CASSLETGPTGTEAFF
>15|TRBJ2-4|.|TRBV28|.
TGTGCCAGCAGTTTGGAGGGCCTAGCCAAAAACATTCAGTACTTC
CASSLEGLAKNIQYF
>11|TRBJ2-5|few|TRBV5-1|.
TGCGCCAGCAGCTCCGACCAGGCCCAGTACTTC
CASSSDQAQYF
>11|TRBJ1-2|once|TRBV29-1|.
TGCAGCGTTGAACATAACTATGGCTACACCTTC
CSVEHNYGYTF
>17|TRBJ2-3|once|TRBV20-1|.
TGCAGTGCTAGAGAGCAACGGGTTGGAACAGGGCCAGATACGCAGTATTTT
CSAREQRVGTGPDTQYF
>13|TRBJ2-5|few|TRBV28|.
TGTGCCAGCAGTTTACGGGGACTGGAGACCCAGTACTTC
CASSLRGLETQYF
>17|TRBJ2-6|.|TRBV6-5|.
TGTGCCAGCAGTTTTGACAGCCCAGGCTCTGGGGCCAACGTCCTGACTTTC
CASSFDSPGSGANVLTF
>16|TRBJ1-1|few|TRBV10-2|TRBD1
TGCGCCAGCAGTGAGCTCGGACAGGGTATAAACACTGAAGCTTTCTTT
CASSELGQGINTEAFF
>17|TRBJ2-3|few|TRBV3-1|TRBD2
TGTGCCAGCAGCCCGACTCGGACTAGCGGGAGCAAAAATACGCAGTATTTT
CASSPTRTSGSKNTQYF
>15|TRBJ2-2|.|TRBV14|.
TGTGCCAGCAGCTCCCCGGGGACCCACACCGGGGAGCTGTTTTTT
CASSSPGTHTGELFF
>14|TRBJ1-5|.|TRBV7-8|.
TGTGCCAGCAGCTTAGAGTTGGGGAATCAGCCCCAGCATTTT
CASSLELGNQPQHF
>17|TRBJ1-1|.|TRBV5-1|TRBD1
TGCGCCAGCAGCCCCCGGGACAGGGGGCTTAGTAAGGCTGAAGCTTTCTTT
CASSPRDRGLSKAEAFF